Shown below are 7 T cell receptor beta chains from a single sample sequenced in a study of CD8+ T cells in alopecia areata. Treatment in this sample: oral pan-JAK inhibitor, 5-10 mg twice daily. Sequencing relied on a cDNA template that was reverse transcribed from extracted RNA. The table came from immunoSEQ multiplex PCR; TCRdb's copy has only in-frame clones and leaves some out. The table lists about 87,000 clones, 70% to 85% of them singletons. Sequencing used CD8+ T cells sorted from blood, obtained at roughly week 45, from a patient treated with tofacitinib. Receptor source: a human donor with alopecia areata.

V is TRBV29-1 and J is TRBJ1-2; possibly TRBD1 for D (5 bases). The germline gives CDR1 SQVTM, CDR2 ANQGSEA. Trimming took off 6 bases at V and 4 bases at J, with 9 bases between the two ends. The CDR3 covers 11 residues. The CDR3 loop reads CSVPTVYGYTF. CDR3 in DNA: TGCAGCGTCCCGACAGTCTATGGCTACACCTTC.

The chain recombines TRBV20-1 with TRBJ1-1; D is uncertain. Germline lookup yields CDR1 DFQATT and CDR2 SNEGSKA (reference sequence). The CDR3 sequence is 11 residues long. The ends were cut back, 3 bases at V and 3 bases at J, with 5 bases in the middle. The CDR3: CSASGYTEAFF. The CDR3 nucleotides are TGCAGTGCTAGCGGCTACACTGAAGCTTTCTTT.

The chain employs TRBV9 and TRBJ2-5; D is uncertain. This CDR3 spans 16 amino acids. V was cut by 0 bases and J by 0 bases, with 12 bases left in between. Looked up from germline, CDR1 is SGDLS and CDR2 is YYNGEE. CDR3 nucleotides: TGTGCCAGCAGCGTAGCTCGGCAGTCGTACCAAGAGACCCAGTACTTC. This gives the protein CASSVARQSYQETQYF.

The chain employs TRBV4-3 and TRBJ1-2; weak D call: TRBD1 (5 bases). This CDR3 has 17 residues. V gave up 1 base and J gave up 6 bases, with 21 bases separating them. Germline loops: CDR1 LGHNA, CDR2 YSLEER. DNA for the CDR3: TGCGCCAGCAGCCAAGTCTCCCGGACACTTTTCACTCATGGCTACACCTTC. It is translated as CASSQVSRTLFTHGYTF.

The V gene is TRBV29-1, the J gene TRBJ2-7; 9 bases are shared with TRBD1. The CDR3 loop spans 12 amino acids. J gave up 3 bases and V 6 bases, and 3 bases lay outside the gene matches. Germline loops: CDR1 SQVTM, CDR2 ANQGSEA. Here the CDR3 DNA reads TGCAGCGTCAGGGACAGGGACTACGAGCAGTACTTC. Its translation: CSVRDRDYEQYF.

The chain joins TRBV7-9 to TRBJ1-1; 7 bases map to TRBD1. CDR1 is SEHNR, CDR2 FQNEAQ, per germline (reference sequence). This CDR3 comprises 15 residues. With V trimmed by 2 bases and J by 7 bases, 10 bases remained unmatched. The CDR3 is CASSLKQGMVHEAFF. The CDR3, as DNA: TGTGCCAGCAGCTTAAAACAGGGGATGGTCCATGAAGCTTTCTTT. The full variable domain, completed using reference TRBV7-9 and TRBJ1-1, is DTGVSQNPRHKITKRGQNVTFRCDPISEHNRLYWYRQTLGQGPEFLTYFQNEAQLEKSRLLSDRFSAERPKGSFSTLEIQRTEQGDSAMYLCASSLKQGMVHEAFFGQGTRLTVV.

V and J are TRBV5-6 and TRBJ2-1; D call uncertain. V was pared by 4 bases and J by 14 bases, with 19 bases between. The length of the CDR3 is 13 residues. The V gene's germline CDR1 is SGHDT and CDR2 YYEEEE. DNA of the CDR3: TGTGCCAGCAGCATAAGAACCGGATTCTGGAAGTTCTTC. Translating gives CASSIRTGFWKFF.